Presented here are 26 T cell receptor beta chains from one specimen sequenced in a study of CXCR3-negative and CXCR3-positive naive CD8 T cells. General observations from the study: Greater hydrophobicity was found in TRB CDR3s of CXCR3-positive naive cells than of CXCR3-negative naive cells.

These TCRs' antigens remain unknown. UMI labels and 5' RACE were used to prepare the TRB cDNA libraries. TCRdb reprocessed the 5' RACE reads, keeping one entry per CDR3 protein, no DNA. This table lists about 92,000 distinct CDR3 sequences. The sequencing sample was made of naive CXCR3+ CD8+ T cells from blood. Subset: CD45RO-CCR7+CD27+CD95- naive CD8+ T cells expressing CXCR3 (TNR3+). These receptors were taken from a human donor in good health. Some clones in this sample may be carry-over from other donors' samples.

V gene TRBV2 combines with J gene TRBJ2-7; TCRdb reports TRBD1, a call that lacks DNA to check it against. This CDR3 has 12 amino acids. Looked up from germline, CDR1 is SNHLY and CDR2 is FYNNEI. The CDR3 spells CASSEYGGEQYF. Full variable domain (missing parts from reference TRBV2 and TRBJ2-7): EPEVTQTPSHQVTQMGQEVILRCVPISNHLYFYWYRQILGQKVEFLVSFYNNEISEKSEIFDDQFSVERPDGSNFTLKIRSTKLEDSAMYFCASSEYGGEQYFGPGTRLTVT.

The V gene is TRBV23-1, the J gene TRBJ2-2; TCRdb's D call of TRBD1 is untestable without DNA. TRBV23-1 is an ORF, and what it does is uncertain. CDR3 length: 17 residues. This CDR3 reads CASRPTTWTGGTGELFF.

The rearrangement links TRBV12-3 or TRBV12-4 to TRBJ1-4. CDR3 length: 13 amino acids. This chain's CDR3 is CASSLLGNEKLFF.

The J gene is TRBJ2-5, the V gene TRBV24-1; the TCRdb call, TRBD1, lacks DNA for checking. CDR1 is KGHDR, CDR2 SFDVKD, per germline. This CDR3 comprises 16 residues. CDR3 protein: CATSDSQGDRGWTQYF.

This chain links TRBV6-2 or TRBV6-3 with TRBJ2-7. Germline V CDR1 and CDR2: MNHEY, SVGEGT. This CDR3 region has 13 residues. This CDR3 is CASSPDVTYEQYF.

The chain recombines TRBV4-1 with TRBJ2-7; TCRdb returns TRBD1, unconfirmable since there is no DNA. CDR1 is MGHRA and CDR2 is YSYEKL in the germline V gene. The length of the CDR3 is 15 residues. Here the CDR3 reads CASSQYGRGTYEQYF.

The V and J genes are TRBV5-4 and TRBJ1-2; without DNA, the TCRdb call of TRBD1 cannot be checked. This CDR3 spans 13 amino acids. The germline gives CDR1 SGHNT, CDR2 YYREEE (reference sequence). CDR3 amino acids: CASSLDGGLGYTF.

The V call is TRBV4-3, the J call TRBJ1-1. The V gene's germline CDR1 is LGHNA and CDR2 YSLEER. The CDR3 sequence is 15 residues long. The CDR3: CASSQGNWGDTEAFF.

V is TRBV5-1 and J is TRBJ2-1; TCRdb selects TRBD2, and the lack of DNA leaves this call unchecked. The CDR3 is 16 residues long. Looked up from germline, CDR1 is SGHRS and CDR2 is YFSETQ. The CDR3 here is CASSLGSGTPANEQFF.

The chain carries TRBV6-6 and TRBJ2-6; with no DNA, the TCRdb D assignment of TRBD1 cannot be verified. There are 15 residues in the CDR3. The germline V gene encodes CDR1 MNHNY and CDR2 SVGAGI (reference sequence). CDR3 region: CASSSTGAGANVLTF.

CDR3 region: CASSLYERPPYNEQFF. J is TRBJ2-1 and V is TRBV28. Germline values: CDR1 MDHEN, CDR2 SYDVKM. This CDR3 region has 16 residues.

The gene calls are TRBV2 and TRBJ2-4; TCRdb proposes TRBD1, but this gene call is untestable without DNA. The CDR3 consists of 15 residues. The V gene's germline CDR1 is SNHLY and CDR2 FYNNEI. CDR3 protein: CASSESGQGLSIQYF.

V gene TRBV10-3 combines with J gene TRBJ1-5. Germline CDR1 and CDR2: ENHRY and SYGVKD. The CDR3 sequence is 15 residues long. CDR3 sequence: CAISGSAGQNQPQHF.

J is TRBJ2-5 and V is TRBV7-2; as DNA is missing, the TRBD1 call by TCRdb cannot be tested. This CDR3 comprises 13 residues. CDR1 is SGHTA and CDR2 is FQGNSA in the germline V gene. CDR3 sequence reads: CASRPLGGETQYF.

The chain has TRBV19 and TRBJ2-2; the TRBD2 assignment by TCRdb is unverifiable without DNA. Germline CDR1 reads LNHDA; CDR2 reads SQIVND (reference sequence). The CDR3 loop spans 16 amino acids. The CDR3 protein is CAIYSPGPTGAGELFF.

The chain couples TRBV29-1 to TRBJ2-5; TCRdb designates TRBD2, a call that cannot be tested without DNA. Per the germline V gene, CDR1 is SQVTM and CDR2 is ANQGSEA. This CDR3 is 15 amino acids long. The CDR3 region is CSVVPAGRFQETQYF.

The chain joins TRBV2 to TRBJ2-5; TCRdb names TRBD2, which stays unverified in the absence of DNA. Germline loops: CDR1 SNHLY, CDR2 FYNNEI. The length of the CDR3 is 13 residues. The CDR3 is CASDQRDMETQHF.

The chain joins TRBV7-2 to TRBJ2-1; no DNA is available, so the TRBD2 call from TCRdb remains unchecked. There are 15 residues in the CDR3. The germline V gene has CDR1 SGHTA and CDR2 FQGNSA. CDR3 protein: CASSTGTSGSNEQFF.

J is TRBJ1-1 and V is TRBV9. Per germline, CDR1 SGDLS and CDR2 YYNGEE. The CDR3 is 17 amino acids. The CDR3 loop is CASSHTGGADLNTEAFF. The complete variable domain, with remaining parts taken from reference TRBV9 and TRBJ1-1, reads DSGVTQTPKHLITATGQRVTLRCSPRSGDLSVYWYQQSLDQGLQFLIQYYNGEERAKGNILERFSAQQFPDLHSELNLSSLELGDSALYFCASSHTGGADLNTEAFFGQGTRLTVV.

The V gene is TRBV7-2, the J gene TRBJ2-5; there is no DNA to check the TCRdb D call of TRBD1. Germline CDR1 reads SGHTA; CDR2 reads FQGNSA. The CDR3 is 14 residues long. This CDR3 reads CASSPQGGGETQYF.

J is TRBJ2-7 and V is TRBV27; TCRdb's D call, TRBD1, is unchecked because there is no DNA. The CDR3 covers 13 residues. Germline CDR1 is MNHEY and CDR2 is SMNVEV (reference sequence). CDR3: CASRPDWADEQYF.

CDR3 amino acids: CASRRQRSSTDTQYF. The chain recombines TRBV7-9 with TRBJ2-3; lacking DNA, the TRBD1 call made by TCRdb goes unchecked. The CDR3 runs 15 residues. Per the germline V gene, CDR1 is SEHNR and CDR2 is FQNEAQ (reference sequence).

The V and J genes are TRBV29-1 and TRBJ2-1; TCRdb's D call, TRBD2, is unchecked because there is no DNA. This CDR3 has 13 amino acids. Germline CDR1 is SQVTM and CDR2 is ANQGSEA. The chain's CDR3 is CSVVIGSENEQFF.

J is TRBJ2-1 and V is TRBV5-1; TCRdb outputs TRBD2, but without DNA this stays unchecked. Per the germline V gene, CDR1 is SGHRS and CDR2 is YFSETQ. CDR3 length equals 14 residues. The CDR3 sequence is CASSLVGVGDEQFF. Using reference TRBV5-1 and TRBJ2-1 for the parts outside the CDR3, the full variable domain is KAGVTQTPRYLIKTRGQQVTLSCSPISGHRSVSWYQQTPGQGLQFLFEYFSETQRNKGNFPGRFSGRQFSNSRSEMNVSTLELGDSALYLCASSLVGVGDEQFFGPGTRLTVL.

The rearrangement joins TRBV28 to TRBJ1-5. Germline assignment: CDR1 MDHEN and CDR2 SYDVKM. This CDR3 has 13 amino acids. The CDR3 is CASSSGLNQPQHF.

This chain connects TRBV6-1 to TRBJ2-7; with no DNA, the TCRdb D assignment of TRBD1 cannot be verified. Germline values: CDR1 MNHNS, CDR2 SASEGT. There are 12 residues in the CDR3. The CDR3 reads CASSVTGYEQYF.